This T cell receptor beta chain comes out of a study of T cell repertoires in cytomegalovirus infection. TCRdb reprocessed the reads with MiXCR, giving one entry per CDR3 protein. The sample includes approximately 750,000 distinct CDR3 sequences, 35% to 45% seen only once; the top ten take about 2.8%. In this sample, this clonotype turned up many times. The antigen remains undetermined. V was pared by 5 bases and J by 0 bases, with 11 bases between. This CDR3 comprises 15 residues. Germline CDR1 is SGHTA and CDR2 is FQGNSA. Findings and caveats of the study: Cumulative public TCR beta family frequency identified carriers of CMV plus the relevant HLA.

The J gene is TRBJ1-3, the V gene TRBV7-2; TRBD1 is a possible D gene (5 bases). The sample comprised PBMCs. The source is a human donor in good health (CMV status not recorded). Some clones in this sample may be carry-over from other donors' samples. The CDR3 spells CASSLRESSGNTIYF. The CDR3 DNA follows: TGTGCCAGCAGCCTCAGGGAAAGCTCTGGAAACACCATATATTTT.